The present TCR beta chain was sequenced within a study of control samples from healthy donors and cancer patients. V lost 3 bases and J 4 bases, leaving 15 bases between the germline ends. CDR1 is LGHDT, CDR2 YNNKEL, per germline (reference sequence). The CDR3 sequence is 15 residues long. The table came from immunoSEQ multiplex PCR; TCRdb's copy has only in-frame clones and leaves some out. The table has over 75,000 clones, just under 85% seen once; the top ten hold roughly a fifth. The chain employs TRBV3-1 (or the pseudogene TRBV3-2) and TRBJ2-5; D possibly matches TRBD1 or TRBD2 (6 bases each). Source material: blood. This TCR was recovered from a young man in good health. The CDR3 DNA follows: TGTGCCAGCAGCCAGACGACTAGAGGGGGAGAGACCCAGTACTTC. Its protein is CASSQTTRGGETQYF.